These 19 T cell receptor beta chains were all obtained from the same sample, sequenced in a study of human T cells and chemical hapten exposure. Via MiXCR, TCRdb re-called the RACE reads, giving one row per CDR3 protein. Among around 300,000 distinct CDR3 sequences listed, under 9% were seen once. Time point noted: patch test 1, 2 weeks after DPC sensitization. Treatment reported: therapeutic diphenylcyclopropenone sensitization with weekly scalp DPC. Sequenced here: whole blood, sampled in connection with sensitization to the hapten diphenylcyclopropenone (DPC). The receptors originated from a woman aged 18 to 35 with alopecia areata. Some clones in this sample may be carry-over from other donors' samples.

This clonotype was counted a few times. The chain recombines TRBV5-1 with TRBJ1-4, with D possibly TRBD1 on 5 matching bases. This CDR3 spans 13 amino acids. The ends were cut back, 4 bases at V and 7 bases at J, with 11 bases in the middle. The germline V gene has CDR1 SGHRS and CDR2 YFSETQ. CDR3 sequence (DNA): TGCGCCAGCAGCCCCCTCGGGGGTGAAAAACTGTTTTTT. It specifies CASSPLGGEKLFF.

The chain employs TRBV7-9 and TRBJ2-7, with D possibly TRBD1 on 6 matching bases. This CDR3 is 16 amino acids long. Germline V lookup: CDR1 SEHNR, CDR2 FQNEAQ (reference sequence). The germline V and J ends were trimmed by 5 bases and 7 bases, with 24 bases remaining between them. CDR3 nucleotides: TGTGCCAGCAGCCACCGGGACAACCCTACAGTCGGGGAGCAGTACTTC. Translating it yields CASSHRDNPTVGEQYF.

This clonotype appeared a few times. This chain links TRBV28 with TRBJ1-2, with D possibly TRBD1 on 5 matching bases. Germline-derived CDR1 and CDR2 are MDHEN and SYDVKM. The CDR3 is 14 residues long. Trimming took off 6 bases at V and 5 bases at J, with 16 bases between the two ends. CDR3 residues: CASRPGRSFYGYTF. The CDR3 DNA is TGTGCCAGCAGACCGGGACGGAGTTTTTATGGCTACACCTTC.

This clonotype was seen a handful of times. This chain connects TRBV7-9 to TRBJ2-5; D may be TRBD1 or TRBD2 (5 bases each). The CDR3 is 16 amino acids. Germline V gene data show CDR1 as SEHNR and CDR2 as FQNEAQ (reference sequence). Trimming took off 4 bases at V and 2 bases at J, with 17 bases between the two ends. CDR3 nucleotide sequence: TGTGCCAGCAGCTCAAGCAGCACGGGACCGCAAGAGACCCAGTACTTC. Translation gives CASSSSSTGPQETQYF.

The table lists this clonotype with many counts. CDR3 loop: CASSQEAERELFF. The CDR3 DNA sequence: TGCGCCAGCAGCCAAGAGGCGGAGCGGGAGCTGTTTTTT. The chain joins TRBV4-3 to TRBJ2-2, with D unresolved. Germline lookup yields CDR1 LGHNA and CDR2 YSLEER. The CDR3 is 13 amino acids. V was clipped by 0 bases and J by 9 bases, with 8 bases between them.

The chain combines TRBV15 with TRBJ2-7, with 11 bases identical to TRBD2. Unmatched junction bases numbered 13, after V lost 3 bases and J lost 6 bases. CDR1 and CDR2 from the germline V gene are LNHNV and YYDKDF (reference sequence). The CDR3 spans 17 residues. The DNA for the CDR3 is TGTGCCACCAGCAGCCTCCGAGTAGCGGGGGGGCCGGGCGAGCAGTACTTC. It codes for CATSSLRVAGGPGEQYF.

This clonotype came up many times. The chain joins TRBV4-3 to TRBJ2-3; D perhaps matches TRBD2 (5 bases). Germline V gives CDR1 LGHNA, CDR2 YSLEER. Between the trimmed V and J ends, which lost 1 base and 1 base, there was a span of 9 bases. The CDR3 covers 15 residues. The CDR3, as DNA: TGCGCCAGCAGCCAAGCGATCGGGGGCACAGATACGCAGTATTTT. As protein: CASSQAIGGTDTQYF.

This clonotype was seen many times. The chain carries TRBV7-9 and TRBJ1-1, with 8 bases identical to TRBD1. Germline loops: CDR1 SEHNR, CDR2 FQNEAQ (reference sequence). The ends lost 4 bases at V and 10 bases at J; junction bases unmatched: 11. This CDR3 comprises 14 residues. The CDR3 protein is CASSSGQGPLSAFF. Here the CDR3 DNA reads TGTGCCAGCAGCTCCGGACAGGGACCCTTGTCAGCTTTCTTT.

Concerning this clonotype itself: Since a much larger clone is just one base distant, this may be a read error. The rearrangement joins TRBV14 to TRBJ2-3; a weak D match, TRBD2 (6 bases). CDR1 is SGHDN, CDR2 FVKESK, per germline. The CDR3 contains 18 residues. Trimming shortened V by 4 bases and J by 2 bases, and 22 bases separated the two germline ends. The CDR3 here is CASSPISSAGYYTDTQYF. In nucleotides, the CDR3 is TGTGCCAGCAGCCCGATAAGTAGCGCGGGATACTACACAGATACGCAGTATTTT.

This clonotype was recorded many times. This sequence joins TRBV7-6 and TRBJ1-4; D is uncertain. Trimming stripped 1 base from V and 4 bases from J, with 7 bases between. The CDR3 is made up of 14 amino acids. CDR1 is SGHVS and CDR2 is FNYEAQ in the germline V gene. CDR3 amino acids: CASSLDLSNEKLFF. The CDR3 DNA sequence: TGTGCCAGCAGCTTAGACCTTAGTAATGAAAAACTGTTTTTT.

This clonotype has a count of ten or more. The chain couples TRBV5-1 to TRBJ2-7; TRBD2 agrees at 11 bases. The V gene end was trimmed by 4 bases and the J gene end by 6 bases; junction bases not matched to a gene: 6. The CDR3 sequence is 14 residues long. Germline assignment: CDR1 SGHRS and CDR2 YFSETQ. CDR3 region: CASSAGTSGLEQYF. CDR3 in DNA: TGCGCCAGCAGCGCCGGGACTAGCGGCCTCGAGCAGTACTTC. Looking up the rest from reference TRBV5-1 and TRBJ2-7 gives the full variable domain: KAGVTQTPRYLIKTRGQQVTLSCSPISGHRSVSWYQQTPGQGLQFLFEYFSETQRNKGNFPGRFSGRQFSNSRSEMNVSTLELGDSALYLCASSAGTSGLEQYFGPGTRLTVT.

The chain is built from TRBV6-6 and TRBJ1-5, with D uncertain. The germline gives CDR1 MNHNY, CDR2 SVGAGI (reference sequence). V was clipped by 4 bases and J by 0 bases, with 13 bases between them. The CDR3 runs 16 residues. In DNA form, the CDR3 reads TGTGCCAGCAGTTCCCCAGCAATATATAGCAATCAGCCCCAGCATTTT. Its protein product is CASSSPAIYSNQPQHF.

This clonotype occurred a few times. The rearrangement joins TRBV7-2 to TRBJ2-2; 7 positions match TRBD2. Germline V CDR1 and CDR2: SGHTA, FQGNSA. J was trimmed by 0 bases and V by 1 base; bases with no gene match: 5. The CDR3 covers 17 residues. CDR3 DNA: TGTGCCAGCAGCTTAGATGGCGCGGGGGCGAACACCGGGGAGCTGTTTTTT. Translating it yields CASSLDGAGANTGELFF.

This clonotype was observed many times. The chain uses TRBV5-1 and TRBJ1-6; D may be TRBD1 (5 bases). Trimming pared 7 bases from V and 9 bases from J, leaving 14 bases between. The CDR3 runs to 13 residues. CDR1 is SGHRS, CDR2 YFSETQ, per germline. The CDR3 coding sequence is TGCGCCAGCGCTGAAGGGGAGAGTTCACCCCTCCACTTT. Its protein product is CASAEGESSPLHF.

The sample holds many counts of this clonotype. The chain has TRBV7-3 and TRBJ2-2; the D call may be TRBD1 or TRBD2 (5 bases each). This CDR3 spans 16 amino acids. V was pared by 1 base and J by 6 bases, with 15 bases between. Germline V gene sequence: CDR1 SGHTA, CDR2 FQGTGA. The CDR3 is CASSLNPGPEAGELFF. Written as DNA, the CDR3 is TGTGCCAGCAGCTTAAACCCGGGACCAGAGGCCGGGGAGCTGTTTTTT.

This clonotype was seen repeatedly, ten times or more. The chain is built from TRBV6-5 and TRBJ2-7; 7 bases agree with TRBD1. The trim removed 6 bases at V and 7 bases at J, leaving 9 bases unmatched. In germline, CDR1 is MNHEY, CDR2 SVGAGI. The CDR3 runs to 13 residues. The DNA for the CDR3 is TGTGCCAGCAGCAACAGGGGTGCGGTAGAGCAGTACTTC. The encoded protein is CASSNRGAVEQYF.

This clonotype was counted ten times or more. The V call is TRBV20-1, the J call TRBJ1-1; D gene uncertain. Deletions cut 6 bases from V and 4 bases from J, with 18 bases between. Germline values: CDR1 DFQATT, CDR2 SNEGSKA (reference sequence). The CDR3 has 14 residues. The CDR3 is CSASWEGSFTEAFF. For the CDR3, the DNA is TGCAGTGCCTCTTGGGAGGGCTCGTTCACTGAAGCTTTCTTT.

The table lists this clonotype with many counts. The chain recombines TRBV11-2 with TRBJ1-1; D is unclear. The germline CDR1 and CDR2 sequences are SGHAT and FQNNGV. Between the trimmed V and J ends, which lost 0 bases and 7 bases, there was a span of 12 bases. The length of the CDR3 is 14 residues. CDR3 sequence: CASSLDVTASEAFF. The CDR3 DNA reads as TGTGCCAGCAGCTTAGATGTGACGGCGAGTGAAGCTTTCTTT.

The chain has TRBV29-1 and TRBJ2-2, with D possibly being TRBD2 (5 bases). Trimming removed 1 base at V and 0 bases at J, with 9 bases between. In germline, CDR1 is SQVTM, CDR2 ANQGSEA. The CDR3 spans 15 residues. CDR3 region: CSVEGRDTNTGELFF. DNA of the CDR3: TGCAGCGTTGAAGGCCGGGATACGAACACCGGGGAGCTGTTTTTT.